The 31 T cell receptor beta chains reported below all come from one sample, sequenced in a study of T-cell reconstitution after alpha-beta-depleted transplantation in children. The TCRbeta library was prepared with unique molecular identifiers. TCRdb passed the PCR reads through MiXCR, listing each CDR3 protein once. The table shows 780,000 or so distinct CDR3 sequences, with 16% occurring only once. This specimen consisted of PBMCs, mostly from graft donor cells, obtained 360 days after TCRalphabeta/CD19-depleted stem cell transplant. The source of these receptors is a male patient younger than 18 who had a stem cell transplant for acute lymphoblastic leukemia, so the T cells may come from the graft donor.

The gene calls are TRBV12-3 or TRBV12-4 and TRBJ1-4, with 8 bases identical to TRBD1. CDR3 length: 13 amino acids. The trim removed 8 bases at V and 8 bases at J, leaving 7 bases unmatched. CDR3 nucleotide sequence: TGTGCCAGCCGCAGGGGGCTCGACGAAAAACTGTTTTTT. Translation: CASRRGLDEKLFF.

This clonotype was detected only a few times. The rearrangement links TRBV5-1 to TRBJ1-5, with 7 nucleotides matching TRBD1. Germline CDR1 SGHRS, CDR2 YFSETQ. V was clipped by 4 bases and J by 3 bases; unmatched bases: 4. The CDR3 sequence is 14 residues long. The CDR3 is CASSLDRDNQPQHF. The CDR3 DNA is TGCGCCAGCAGCCTAGACAGGGACAATCAGCCCCAGCATTTT. Looking up the rest from reference TRBV5-1 and TRBJ1-5 gives the full variable domain: KAGVTQTPRYLIKTRGQQVTLSCSPISGHRSVSWYQQTPGQGLQFLFEYFSETQRNKGNFPGRFSGRQFSNSRSEMNVSTLELGDSALYLCASSLDRDNQPQHFGDGTRLSIL.

The chain employs TRBV20-1 and TRBJ2-7; D tentatively reads TRBD1 or TRBD2 (5 bases each). The germline V gene encodes CDR1 DFQATT and CDR2 SNEGSKA (reference sequence). This CDR3 spans 17 amino acids. The V gene lost 4 bases and the J gene lost 2 bases, with 24 bases spanning the gap. The CDR3 DNA follows: TGCAGTGCTATGGAACAGCTACGGGGCGGGTTTCCCTACGAGCAGTACTTC. This gives the protein CSAMEQLRGGFPYEQYF.

In its sample, this clonotype was seen many times. This chain joins TRBV29-1 and TRBJ2-5; D is unclear. V was trimmed by 1 base and J by 0 bases, leaving 12 bases between them. CDR1 is SQVTM and CDR2 is ANQGSEA in the germline V gene. The CDR3 has 15 amino acids. CDR3 amino acids: CSVEAQWRYQETQYF. The DNA for the CDR3 is TGCAGCGTTGAAGCCCAGTGGCGGTACCAAGAGACCCAGTACTTC.

The chain recombines TRBV5-1 with TRBJ2-7, with D perhaps TRBD2 (6 bases). Germline CDR1 is SGHRS and CDR2 is YFSETQ. The germline V and J ends were trimmed by 4 bases and 0 bases, with 14 bases remaining between them. The CDR3 contains 15 residues. This CDR3 is CASSPLASISYEQYF. The DNA for the CDR3 is TGCGCCAGCAGCCCCCTAGCGTCGATCTCCTACGAGCAGTACTTC.

Points on this clonotype: The final CDR3 position lacks the conserved phenylalanine or tryptophan, pointing to a likely read error. The chain couples TRBV6-2 or TRBV6-3 to TRBJ1-5; D remains unclear. Germline CDR1 reads MNHEY; CDR2 reads SVGEGT. This CDR3 has 13 amino acids. Between the trimmed V and J ends, which lost 2 bases and 0 bases, there was a span of 2 bases. CDR3 sequence: CASSYLSNQPQHY. The CDR3 nucleotides are TGTGCCAGCAGTTACCTTAGCAATCAGCCCCAGCATTAT.

This clonotype was observed a few times. The chain carries TRBV24-1 and TRBJ1-5; no firm D call. CDR1 and CDR2 from the germline V gene are KGHDR and SFDVKD. The CDR3 extends over 19 amino acids. V was shortened by 4 bases and J by 0 bases, with 21 bases between the two germline ends. The CDR3 region is CATSDPKEGCRSSNQPQHF. CDR3 nucleotides: TGTGCCACCAGTGACCCCAAGGAAGGGTGTCGCAGTAGCAATCAGCCCCAGCATTTT.

This clonotype was counted at least ten times. The chain combines TRBV29-1 with TRBJ2-7, with a weak D call TRBD1 (6 bases). The germline V gene has CDR1 SQVTM and CDR2 ANQGSEA. This CDR3 contains 12 residues. The V end was cut by 4 bases, the J end by 3 bases, with 10 bases between. The chain's CDR3 is CSVAQGGYEQYF. Here the CDR3 DNA reads TGCAGCGTTGCACAGGGTGGCTACGAGCAGTACTTC.

This clonotype was observed a few times. The J gene is TRBJ1-2, the V gene TRBV15; D gene ambiguous. Trimming removed 3 bases from V and 8 bases from J, with 7 bases in between. The CDR3 runs 11 residues. The germline CDR1 and CDR2 sequences are LNHNV and YYDKDF (reference sequence). The CDR3 sequence: CATSSLRGYTF. For the CDR3, the DNA is TGTGCCACCAGCAGTCTGAGGGGCTACACCTTC.

In its sample, this clonotype was seen a few times. This sequence joins TRBV14 and TRBJ2-1, with 8 bases lining up with TRBD1. The CDR3 runs 15 residues. Germline V CDR1 and CDR2: SGHDN, FVKESK. V trimming: 5 bases; J trimming: 3 bases; junction bases outside the gene matches: 6. The CDR3 DNA reads TGTGCCAGCAGCTTATGGACAGGGCTCTACAATGAGCAGTTCTTC. Translation gives CASSLWTGLYNEQFF.

The chain is built from TRBV20-1 and TRBJ1-2; D is unclear. The germline V gene encodes CDR1 DFQATT and CDR2 SNEGSKA (reference sequence). The CDR3 is made up of 11 amino acids. Trimming took off 0 bases at V and 3 bases at J, with 2 bases between the two ends. CDR3 nucleotide sequence: TGCAGTGCTAGAGAGGACTATGGCTACACCTTC. Its translation is CSAREDYGYTF.

The V gene is TRBV5-6, the J gene TRBJ1-5; D may be TRBD1 (5 bases). Deletions cut 0 bases from V and 4 bases from J, with 11 bases between. Germline values: CDR1 SGHDT, CDR2 YYEEEE. The CDR3 is 15 residues long. The CDR3 sequence is CASSLGIGVNQPQHF. In DNA form, the CDR3 reads TGTGCCAGCAGCTTGGGGATAGGGGTTAATCAGCCCCAGCATTTT.

The chain is built from TRBV19 and TRBJ2-7; D remains ambiguous. Germline-derived CDR1 and CDR2 are LNHDA and SQIVND (reference sequence). The length of the CDR3 is 13 residues. The V end was cut by 1 base, the J end by 2 bases, with 6 bases between. This CDR3 is CASSIAVAYEQYF. Here the CDR3 DNA reads TGTGCCAGTAGTATAGCGGTTGCCTACGAGCAGTACTTC.

This sequence joins TRBV5-1 and TRBJ2-5; D assignment may be TRBD1 or TRBD2 (5 bases each). The germline gives CDR1 SGHRS, CDR2 YFSETQ. This CDR3 spans 16 amino acids. The V end was cut by 5 bases, the J end by 1 base, with 18 bases between. For the CDR3, the DNA is TGCGCCAGCAGTGGGGGTGGATCTAACCTCCAAGAGACCCAGTACTTC. It is translated as CASSGGGSNLQETQYF.

This clonotype was counted ten times or more. V usage is TRBV18 and J usage is TRBJ2-3, with D hard to call. V gave up 1 base and J gave up 0 bases, with 5 bases separating them. Looked up from germline, CDR1 is KGHSH and CDR2 is LQKENI. The CDR3 has 14 residues. CDR3 region: CASSPLSSTDTQYF. The CDR3 nucleotides read TGTGCCAGCTCACCACTTTCCAGCACAGATACGCAGTATTTT.

The J gene is TRBJ2-1, the V gene TRBV19; 10 positions match TRBD1. The CDR3 spans 15 residues. Germline V gene data show CDR1 as LNHDA and CDR2 as SQIVND (reference sequence). Unmatched junction bases numbered 3, after V lost 1 base and J lost 6 bases. Written as DNA, the CDR3 is TGTGCCAGTAGTATAGTAGGGACAGGGGTCAATGAGCAGTTCTTC. Its translation is CASSIVGTGVNEQFF.

This clonotype was counted only a few times. The chain has TRBV29-1 and TRBJ2-1; 9 nucleotides agree with TRBD1. The ends lost 6 bases at V and 9 bases at J; junction bases unmatched: 9. The CDR3 has 13 residues. Per germline, CDR1 SQVTM and CDR2 ANQGSEA. The DNA for the CDR3 is TGCAGCGTATCGGACAGGGGATATTCTGAGCAGTTCTTC. This translates into CSVSDRGYSEQFF.

Only a few counts were recorded for this clonotype. J is TRBJ2-7 and V is TRBV12-3 or TRBV12-4; D might be TRBD2 (6 bases). Trimming took 0 bases from V and 6 from J, leaving 9 bases between them. This CDR3 region has 13 residues. CDR3 protein: CASSLARLGEQYF. DNA of the CDR3: TGTGCCAGCAGTTTAGCGCGACTAGGCGAGCAGTACTTC.

The rearrangement uses TRBV5-1 and TRBJ2-6; D is ambiguous. The V end was cut by 1 base, the J end by 0 bases, with 11 bases between. Germline lookup yields CDR1 SGHRS and CDR2 YFSETQ. This CDR3 is 17 amino acids long. CDR3 sequence (DNA): TGCGCCAGCAGCTTGTCAGCTGGCCACTCTGGGGCCAACGTCCTGACTTTC. It yields the protein CASSLSAGHSGANVLTF.

The chain joins TRBV6-2 or TRBV6-3 to TRBJ2-7; D unresolved. CDR1 is MNHEY, CDR2 SVGEGT, per germline. The CDR3 is 14 residues long. The ends were cut back, 5 bases at V and 2 bases at J, with 13 bases in the middle. As DNA, the CDR3 is TGTGCCAGCAGTGCCGATGCTAACACCTACGAGCAGTACTTC. Translated, it gives CASSADANTYEQYF.

The chain carries TRBV6-1 and TRBJ1-3; D is ambiguous. This CDR3 is 15 amino acids long. Trimming removed 8 bases at V and 1 base at J, with 15 bases between. Per germline, CDR1 MNHNS and CDR2 SASEGT. CDR3 protein: CASFREGSSGNTIYF. As DNA, the CDR3 is TGTGCCAGCTTTCGGGAAGGGAGTTCTGGAAACACCATATATTTT.

This clonotype was counted only a few times. J is TRBJ2-7 and V is TRBV6-5; TRBD2 might be the D (6 bases). Germline lookup yields CDR1 MNHEY and CDR2 SVGAGI. Trimming removed 5 bases from V and 1 base from J, with 18 bases in between. The CDR3 runs to 16 residues. This chain's CDR3 is CASSNPQSAGSYEQYF. CDR3 DNA sequence: TGTGCCAGCAGTAACCCCCAGTCCGCGGGATCCTACGAGCAGTACTTC.

This clonotype was found a few times. This chain joins TRBV28 and TRBJ1-2; D remains unclear. The CDR3 contains 14 residues. The germline gives CDR1 MDHEN, CDR2 SYDVKM. V was trimmed by 4 bases and J by 6 bases, leaving 15 bases between them. For the CDR3, the DNA is TGTGCCAGCAGTTCTTACCCCAGGTCTCATGGCTACACCTTC. Translated, it gives CASSSYPRSHGYTF.

V and J are TRBV7-9 and TRBJ1-2; D remains unclear. Germline V gene sequence: CDR1 SEHNR, CDR2 FQNEAQ (reference sequence). The CDR3 is 13 residues long. The V gene lost 4 bases and the J gene lost 7 bases, with 13 bases spanning the gap. Written as DNA, the CDR3 is TGTGCCAGCAGCTCGGCGGCGCGGGTTGGCTACACCTTC. Translating gives CASSSAARVGYTF. Combining the CDR3 with reference TRBV7-9 and TRBJ1-2 gives the whole variable domain DTGVSQNPRHKITKRGQNVTFRCDPISEHNRLYWYRQTLGQGPEFLTYFQNEAQLEKSRLLSDRFSAERPKGSFSTLEIQRTEQGDSAMYLCASSSAARVGYTFGSGTRLTVV.

This clonotype was observed many times. This rearrangement joins TRBV5-5 to TRBJ2-7, with unresolved D. Trimming removed 4 bases from V and 5 bases from J, with 13 bases in between. Germline V gene sequence: CDR1 SGHKS, CDR2 YYEKEE (reference sequence). CDR3 length equals 13 residues. This CDR3 is CASSPPDLDEQYF. Here the CDR3 DNA reads TGTGCCAGCAGCCCTCCGGACCTCGACGAGCAGTACTTC.

The chain recombines TRBV11-2 with TRBJ2-5; 11 bases are shared with TRBD1. Germline assignment: CDR1 SGHAT and CDR2 FQNNGV. V gave up 5 bases and J gave up 5 bases; unmatched junction bases: 13. This CDR3 is 17 amino acids long. The CDR3 DNA follows: TGTGCCAGCAGCACCGGGTCCCGGACAGGGGGCCTGGAGACCCAGTACTTC. It specifies CASSTGSRTGGLETQYF.

A few counts support this clonotype. V gene TRBV27 combines with J gene TRBJ1-1; D unclear. CDR1 and CDR2 from the germline V gene are MNHEY and SMNVEV (reference sequence). This CDR3 has 15 amino acids. Trimming left V 6 bases short and J 3 bases short, with 17 bases between. Here the CDR3 DNA reads TGTGCCAGCAGCCCTGACACGGGTTTGGACACTGAAGCTTTCTTT. This sequence encodes CASSPDTGLDTEAFF.

This clonotype was counted between two and nine times. This chain joins TRBV5-1 and TRBJ2-1; TRBD2 might be the D (6 bases). Trimming removed 2 bases at V and 3 bases at J, with 15 bases between. The CDR3 contains 16 residues. Germline loops: CDR1 SGHRS, CDR2 YFSETQ. CDR3 nucleotides: TGCGCCAGCAGCTTTCCGGGAACTAGCCGCTACAATGAGCAGTTCTTC. Its translation: CASSFPGTSRYNEQFF.

The table lists this clonotype with a few counts. The genes are TRBV18 and TRBJ1-2; D gene uncertain. Germline V gene sequence: CDR1 KGHSH, CDR2 LQKENI. The CDR3 sequence is 14 residues long. The V end was cut by 4 bases, the J end by 5 bases, with 14 bases between. CDR3 sequence reads: CASSRGTRIYGYTF. The CDR3 DNA is TGTGCCAGCTCACGAGGCACAAGAATATATGGCTACACCTTC.

The chain uses TRBV20-1 and TRBJ1-5, with D possibly being TRBD1 (6 bases). The CDR3 consists of 13 residues. Germline assignment: CDR1 DFQATT and CDR2 SNEGSKA (reference sequence). V lost 4 bases and J 7 bases, leaving 14 bases between the germline ends. This chain's CDR3 is CSATTDDRQPQHF. The DNA of the CDR3 is TGCAGTGCTACCACAGACGACAGGCAGCCCCAGCATTTT.

This clonotype was seen only a few times. The rearrangement uses TRBV18 and TRBJ2-4; a possible D gene is TRBD1 (6 bases). Trimming left V 5 bases short and J 0 bases short, with 11 bases between. The germline CDR1 and CDR2 sequences are KGHSH and LQKENI. There are 15 residues in the CDR3. This CDR3 reads CASSKQGSAKNIQYF. In DNA form, the CDR3 reads TGTGCCAGCTCAAAACAGGGTTCAGCCAAAAACATTCAGTACTTC.